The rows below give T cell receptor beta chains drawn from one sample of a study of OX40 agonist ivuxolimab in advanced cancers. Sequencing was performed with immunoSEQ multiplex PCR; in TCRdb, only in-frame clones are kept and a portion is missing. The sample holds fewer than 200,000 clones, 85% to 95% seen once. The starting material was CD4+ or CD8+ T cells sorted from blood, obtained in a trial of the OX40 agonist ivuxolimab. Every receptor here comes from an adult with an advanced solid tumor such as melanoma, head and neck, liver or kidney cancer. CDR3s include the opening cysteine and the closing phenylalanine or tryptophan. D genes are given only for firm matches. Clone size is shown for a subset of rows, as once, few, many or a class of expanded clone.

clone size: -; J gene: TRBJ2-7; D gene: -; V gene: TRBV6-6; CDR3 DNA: TGTGCCAGCAGTTCCCTCCCAAATACCTACGAGCAGTACTTC; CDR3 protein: CASSSLPNTYEQYF
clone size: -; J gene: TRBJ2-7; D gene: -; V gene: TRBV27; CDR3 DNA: TGTGCCAGCAGTTTAGGGGATGGACACCCATCCGACGAGCAGTACTTC; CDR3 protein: CASSLGDGHPSDEQYF
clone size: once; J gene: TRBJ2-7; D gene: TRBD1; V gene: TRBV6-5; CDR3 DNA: TGTGCCAGCAGCTTGACAGGGGGACTCTACGAGCAGTACTTC; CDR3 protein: CASSLTGGLYEQYF
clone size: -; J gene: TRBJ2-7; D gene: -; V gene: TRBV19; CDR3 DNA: TGTGCCAGTAGAGCGGGACAGGAGAATTTCTACGAGCAGTACTTC; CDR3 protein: CASRAGQENFYEQYF
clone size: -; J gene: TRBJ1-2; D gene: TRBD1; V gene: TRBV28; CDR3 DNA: TGTGCCAGCAGCCAGACAGGGGTGAGGAACTATGGCTACACCTTC; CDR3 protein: CASSQTGVRNYGYTF
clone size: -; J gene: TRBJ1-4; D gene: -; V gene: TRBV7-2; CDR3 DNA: TGTGCCAGCAGCTTAGGGCAGGGCCCGCGGGAAAAACTGTTTTTT; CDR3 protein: CASSLGQGPREKLFF
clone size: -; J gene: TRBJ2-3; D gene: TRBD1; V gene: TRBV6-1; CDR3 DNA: TGTGCCAGCCCGGGACAGGGTAAAGATACGCAGTATTTT; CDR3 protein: CASPGQGKDTQYF
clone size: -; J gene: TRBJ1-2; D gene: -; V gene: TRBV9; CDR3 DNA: TGTGCCAGCAGCCTGGCTCGGGTGGGAGACTACACCTTC; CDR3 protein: CASSLARVGDYTF
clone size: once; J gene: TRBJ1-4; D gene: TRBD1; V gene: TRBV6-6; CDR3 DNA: TGTGCCAGCACCAAGACAGGGAGAGGTGCTAATGAAAAACTGTTTTTT; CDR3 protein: CASTKTGRGANEKLFF
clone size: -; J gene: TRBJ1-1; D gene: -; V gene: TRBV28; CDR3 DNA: TGTGCCAGCAGTTTAGCAAGGACCAGGCACACTGAAGCTTTCTTT; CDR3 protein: CASSLARTRHTEAFF
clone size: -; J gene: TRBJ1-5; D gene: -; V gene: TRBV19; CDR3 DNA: TGTGCCAGTAGTTCACAAGGAAATCAGCCCCAGCATTTT; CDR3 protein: CASSSQGNQPQHF
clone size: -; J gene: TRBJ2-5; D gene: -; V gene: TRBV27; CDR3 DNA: TGTGCCAGCAGTTGGGCAGGGGCAGTCCGGGAGACCCAGTACTTC; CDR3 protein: CASSWAGAVRETQYF
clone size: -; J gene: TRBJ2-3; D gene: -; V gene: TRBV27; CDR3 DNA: TGTGCCAGCAGTACAGACCTCACTAGCACAGATACGCAGTATTTT; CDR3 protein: CASSTDLTSTDTQYF
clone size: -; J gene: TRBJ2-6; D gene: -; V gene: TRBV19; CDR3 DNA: TGTGCCAGTAGTATAAGGTCCGGCTCTGGGGCCAACGTCCTGACTTTC; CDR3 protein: CASSIRSGSGANVLTF
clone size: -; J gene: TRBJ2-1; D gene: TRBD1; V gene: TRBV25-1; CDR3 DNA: TGTGCCAGCACGAGGTCAGGGGGATTCAGTTACAATGAGCAGTTCTTC; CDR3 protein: CASTRSGGFSYNEQFF
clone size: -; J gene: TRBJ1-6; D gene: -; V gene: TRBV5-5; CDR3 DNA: TGTGCCAGCAGCTACGGGGTCTCCTATAATTCACCCCTCCACTTT; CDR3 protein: CASSYGVSYNSPLHF
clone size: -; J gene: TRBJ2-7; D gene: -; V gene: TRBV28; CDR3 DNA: TGTGCCAGCAGCATTGCGAGGGTAAGCTCCTACGAGCAGTACTTC; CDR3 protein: CASSIARVSSYEQYF
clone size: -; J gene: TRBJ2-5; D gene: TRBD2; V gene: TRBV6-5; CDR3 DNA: TGTGCCAGCAGTTATTCGCCTAGCGGGAGGGAGACCCAGTACTTC; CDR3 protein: CASSYSPSGRETQYF
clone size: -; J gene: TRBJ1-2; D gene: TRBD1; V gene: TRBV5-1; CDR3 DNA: TGCGCCAGCAGCTTGGGTGGCCGGGACAGGGGGCTATATGGCTACACCTTC; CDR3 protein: CASSLGGRDRGLYGYTF
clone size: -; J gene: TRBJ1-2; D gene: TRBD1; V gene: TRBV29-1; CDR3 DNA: TGCAGCGTTGGGGGACAGGGGCTCTACACCTTC; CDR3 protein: CSVGGQGLYTF
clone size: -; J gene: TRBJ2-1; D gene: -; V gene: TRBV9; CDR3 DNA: TGTGCCAGCAGCGTAGCGGGGAGTGGGGATGAGCAGTTCTTC; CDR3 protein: CASSVAGSGDEQFF
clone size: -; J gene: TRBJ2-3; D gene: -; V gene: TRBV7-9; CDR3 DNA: TGTGCCAGCAGCTTAAGGCCGTCTGATACGCAGTATTTT; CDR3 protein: CASSLRPSDTQYF
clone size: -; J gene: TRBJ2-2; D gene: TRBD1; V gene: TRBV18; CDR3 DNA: TGTGCCAGCTCACCTGGCATCGCAGGGGGAAGAACCGGGGAGCTGTTTTTT; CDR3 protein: CASSPGIAGGRTGELFF
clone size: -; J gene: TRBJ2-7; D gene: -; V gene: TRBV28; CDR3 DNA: TGTGCCAGCAGTTCCCTAGGGACGGGCTCCTACGAGCAGTACTTC; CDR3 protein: CASSSLGTGSYEQYF
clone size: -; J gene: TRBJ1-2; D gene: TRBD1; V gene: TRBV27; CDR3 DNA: TGTGCCAGCAGTCCCTGGGACAGGGGGCCCCCGCGCGTTAACTATGGCTACACCTTC; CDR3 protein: CASSPWDRGPPRVNYGYTF
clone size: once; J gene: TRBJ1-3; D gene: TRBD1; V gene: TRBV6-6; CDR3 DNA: TGTGCCAGCACCATACGCCAGGGGGCAGGAAACACCATATATTTT; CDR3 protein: CASTIRQGAGNTIYF
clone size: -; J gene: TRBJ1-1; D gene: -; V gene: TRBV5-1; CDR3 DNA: TGCGCCAGCTCGTTACGGACACGACCTATGGGGAACACTGAAGCTTTCTTT; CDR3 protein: CASSLRTRPMGNTEAFF
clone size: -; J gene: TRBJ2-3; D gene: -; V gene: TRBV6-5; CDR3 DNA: TGTGCCAGCAGTCTAAGCGGCCGCACAGATACGCAGTATTTT; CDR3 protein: CASSLSGRTDTQYF
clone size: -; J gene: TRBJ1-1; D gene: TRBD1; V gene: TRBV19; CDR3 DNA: TGTGCCAGTAGTATGAGTGGGACAGGGAACACTGAAGCTTTCTTT; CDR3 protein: CASSMSGTGNTEAFF
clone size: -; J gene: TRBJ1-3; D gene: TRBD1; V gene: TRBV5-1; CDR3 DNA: TGCGCCAGCAGTCCAGGGGGTTCTGGAAACACCATATATTTT; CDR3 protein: CASSPGGSGNTIYF
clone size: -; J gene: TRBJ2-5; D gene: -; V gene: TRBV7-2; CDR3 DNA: TGTGCCAGCAGCTTAGGAGGGGCGGGAGAGACCCAGTACTTC; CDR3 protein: CASSLGGAGETQYF
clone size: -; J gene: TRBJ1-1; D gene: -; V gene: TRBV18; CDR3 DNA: TGTGCCAGCTCACCAATCCACGGGGACACTGAAGCTTTCTTT; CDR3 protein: CASSPIHGDTEAFF
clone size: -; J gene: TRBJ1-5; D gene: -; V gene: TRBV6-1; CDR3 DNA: TGTGCCAGCAGCCGTTTTACAGGGAGCAATCAGCCCCAGCATTTT; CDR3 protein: CASSRFTGSNQPQHF
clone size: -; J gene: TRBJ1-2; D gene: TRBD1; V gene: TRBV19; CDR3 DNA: TGTGCCAGTAGTGCCAGTGGACCCGGGACAGGGGAGGTGGGAAAGCGCTACACCTTC; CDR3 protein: CASSASGPGTGEVGKRYTF
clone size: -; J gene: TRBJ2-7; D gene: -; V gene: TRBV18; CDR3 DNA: TGTGCCAGCTCCCCTACCCAGGGTTCCTACGAGCAGTACTTC; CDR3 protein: CASSPTQGSYEQYF
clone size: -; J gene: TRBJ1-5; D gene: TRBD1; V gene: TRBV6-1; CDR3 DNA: TGTGCCAGCAGTGCCTTAACAGGGGGCCTAAGCAATCAGCCCCAGCATTTT; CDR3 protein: CASSALTGGLSNQPQHF
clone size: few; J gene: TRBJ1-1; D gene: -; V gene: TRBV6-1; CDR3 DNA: TGTGCCAGCAGGCAGGAGATATACACTGAAGCTTTCTTT; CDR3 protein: CASRQEIYTEAFF
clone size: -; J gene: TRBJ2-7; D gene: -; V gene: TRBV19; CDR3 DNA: TGTGCCAGTAGTAGCACCGGACTGGCATCCTACGAGCAGTACTTC; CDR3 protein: CASSSTGLASYEQYF
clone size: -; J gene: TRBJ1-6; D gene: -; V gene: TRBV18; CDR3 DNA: TGTGCCAGCTCACCCATCTCCGGCTTCTTAGGGGGGAATTCACCCCTCCACTTT; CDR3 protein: CASSPISGFLGGNSPLHF
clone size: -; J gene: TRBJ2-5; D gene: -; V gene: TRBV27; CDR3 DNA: TGTGCCAGCACCACACACGGGGCCGGGCTAGGGGAGACCCAGTACTTC; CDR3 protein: CASTTHGAGLGETQYF
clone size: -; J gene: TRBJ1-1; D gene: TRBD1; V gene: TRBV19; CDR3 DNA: TGTGCCAGTAACCCGACACGCAGGGACAGGGGTGTTACTGAAGCTTTCTTT; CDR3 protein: CASNPTRRDRGVTEAFF
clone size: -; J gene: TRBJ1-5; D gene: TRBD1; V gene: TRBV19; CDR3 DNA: TGTGCCAGTAGTATCACAGGGGACAATCAGCCCCAGCATTTT; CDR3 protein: CASSITGDNQPQHF
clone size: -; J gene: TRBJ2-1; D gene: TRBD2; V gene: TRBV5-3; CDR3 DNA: TGTGCCAGAAGCTTGGTCTTAGCGGGGTCAACCAATGAGCAGTTCTTC; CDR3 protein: CARSLVLAGSTNEQFF
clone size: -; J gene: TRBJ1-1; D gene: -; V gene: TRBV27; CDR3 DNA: TGTGCCAGCAGTCCCCAACAGGGAAGGGGCACTGAAGCTTTCTTT; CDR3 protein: CASSPQQGRGTEAFF
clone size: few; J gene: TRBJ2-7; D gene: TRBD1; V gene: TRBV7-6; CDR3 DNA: TGTGCCAGCAGCTCGACAGGGGGCGGATACGAGCAGTACTTC; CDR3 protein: CASSSTGGGYEQYF
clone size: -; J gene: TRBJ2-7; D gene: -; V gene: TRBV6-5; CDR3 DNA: TGTGCCAGCAGTTACTCTTCGCAGGGCGCCTACGAGCAGTACTTC; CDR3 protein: CASSYSSQGAYEQYF
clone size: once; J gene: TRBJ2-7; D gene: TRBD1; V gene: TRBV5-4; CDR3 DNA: TGTGCCAGCAGCCCGACCCACAGGGGGAGCTCCTACGAGCAGTACTTC; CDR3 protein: CASSPTHRGSSYEQYF
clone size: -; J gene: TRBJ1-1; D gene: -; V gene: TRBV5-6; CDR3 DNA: TGTGCCAGCAGCTTGGCCCCGAACACTGAAGCTTTCTTT; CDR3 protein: CASSLAPNTEAFF
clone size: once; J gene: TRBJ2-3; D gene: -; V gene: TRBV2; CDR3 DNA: TGTGCCAGCAGTCAAGGTCACACAGATACGCAGTATTTT; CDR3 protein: CASSQGHTDTQYF
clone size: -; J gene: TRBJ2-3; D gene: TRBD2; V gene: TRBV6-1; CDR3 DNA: TGTGCCAGCGTACGCGGACTAGTCGGCACAGATACGCAGTATTTT; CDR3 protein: CASVRGLVGTDTQYF
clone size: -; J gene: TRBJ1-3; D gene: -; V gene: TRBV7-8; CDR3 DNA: TGTGCCAGCAGCTTAGCACAACAGGGATTTGGAAACACCATATATTTT; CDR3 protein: CASSLAQQGFGNTIYF
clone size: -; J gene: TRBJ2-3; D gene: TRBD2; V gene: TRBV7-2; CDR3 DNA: TGTGCCAGCAGCTCCGGACGGACTAGCGGGGGGCCCTACACAGATACGCAGTATTTT; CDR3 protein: CASSSGRTSGGPYTDTQYF
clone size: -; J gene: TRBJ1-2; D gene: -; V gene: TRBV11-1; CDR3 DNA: TGTGCCAGCAGCTTAGCGGATCCTCGGGGAAGAAGAGGTGGCTACACCTTC; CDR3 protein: CASSLADPRGRRGGYTF
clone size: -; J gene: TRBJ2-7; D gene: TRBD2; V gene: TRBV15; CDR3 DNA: TGTGCCACCAGCAGAAGTACCGGGACTAGTGTCTCCTACGAGCAGTACTTC; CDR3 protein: CATSRSTGTSVSYEQYF
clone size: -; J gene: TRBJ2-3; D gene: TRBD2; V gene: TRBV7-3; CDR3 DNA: TGTGCCAGCAGCTTACAAGCGGGAGGCACAGATACGCAGTATTTT; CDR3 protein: CASSLQAGGTDTQYF
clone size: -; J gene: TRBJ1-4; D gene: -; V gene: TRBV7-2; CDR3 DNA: TGTGCCAGCAGCCCACGGGACGCAGGTTCAACTAATGAAAAACTGTTTTTT; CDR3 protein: CASSPRDAGSTNEKLFF